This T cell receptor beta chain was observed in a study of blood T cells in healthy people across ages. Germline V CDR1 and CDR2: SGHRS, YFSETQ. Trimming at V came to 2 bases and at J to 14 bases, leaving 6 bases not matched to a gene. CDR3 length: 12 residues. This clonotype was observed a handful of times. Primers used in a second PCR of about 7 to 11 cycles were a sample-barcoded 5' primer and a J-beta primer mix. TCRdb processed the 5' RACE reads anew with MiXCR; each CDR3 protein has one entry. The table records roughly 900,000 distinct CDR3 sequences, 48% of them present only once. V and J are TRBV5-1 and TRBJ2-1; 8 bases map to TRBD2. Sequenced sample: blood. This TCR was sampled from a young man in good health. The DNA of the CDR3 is TGCGCCAGCAGCTTCGACGGGGGGGGTGAGTTCTTC. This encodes CASSFDGGGEFF.